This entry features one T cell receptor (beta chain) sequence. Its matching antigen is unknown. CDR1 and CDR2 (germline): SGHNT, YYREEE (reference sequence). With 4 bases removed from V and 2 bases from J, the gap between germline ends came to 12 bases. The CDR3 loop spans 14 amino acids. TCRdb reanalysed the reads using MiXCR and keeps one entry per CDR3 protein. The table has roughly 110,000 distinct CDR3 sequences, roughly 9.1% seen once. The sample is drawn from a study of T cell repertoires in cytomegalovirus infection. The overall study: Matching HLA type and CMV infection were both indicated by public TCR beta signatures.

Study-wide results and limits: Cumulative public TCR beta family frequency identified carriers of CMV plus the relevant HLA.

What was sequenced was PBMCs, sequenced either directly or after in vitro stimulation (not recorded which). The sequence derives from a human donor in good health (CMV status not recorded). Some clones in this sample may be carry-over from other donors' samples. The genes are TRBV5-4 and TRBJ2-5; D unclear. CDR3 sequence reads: CASSAWTGQETQYF. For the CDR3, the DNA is TGTGCCAGCAGCGCCTGGACGGGTCAAGAGACCCAGTACTTC. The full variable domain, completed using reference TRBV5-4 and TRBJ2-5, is ETGVTQSPTHLIKTRGQQVTLRCSSQSGHNTVSWYQQALGQGPQFIFQYYREEENGRGNFPPRFSGLQFPNYSSELNVNALELDDSALYLCASSAWTGQETQYFGPGTRLLVL.